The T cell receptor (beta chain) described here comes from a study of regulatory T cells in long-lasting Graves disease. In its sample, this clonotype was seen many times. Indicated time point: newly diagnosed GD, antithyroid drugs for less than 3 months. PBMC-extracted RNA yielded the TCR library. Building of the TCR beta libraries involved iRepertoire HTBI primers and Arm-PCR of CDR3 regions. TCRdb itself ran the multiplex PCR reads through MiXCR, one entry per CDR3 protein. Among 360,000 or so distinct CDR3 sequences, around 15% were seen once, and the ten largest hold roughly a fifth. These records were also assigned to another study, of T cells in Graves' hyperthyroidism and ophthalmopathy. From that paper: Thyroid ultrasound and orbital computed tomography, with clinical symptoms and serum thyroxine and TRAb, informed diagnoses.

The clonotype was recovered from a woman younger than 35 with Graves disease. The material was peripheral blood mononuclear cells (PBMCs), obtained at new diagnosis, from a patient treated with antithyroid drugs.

Here the CDR3 DNA reads TGTGCCACCAGATCTCCGGGACAGGGTCGTTCCGAGCAGTACTTC. Its translation is CATRSPGQGRSEQYF. This chain connects TRBV15 to TRBJ2-7; TRBD1 matches 9 bases. The V gene end was trimmed by 6 bases and the J gene end by 6 bases; junction bases not matched to a gene: 12. The CDR3 loop spans 15 amino acids. Germline V gene lookup returns CDR1 LNHNV and CDR2 YYDKDF (reference sequence).